This TCR beta chain was found in a study of T cell responses to AZD1222 COVID-19 vaccine (dated by TCRdb to the early 2020s). The study in broad terms: A total of about 250 trial participants underwent TCR sequencing, of whom 207 had received two doses of AZD1222 and 26 had received two doses of the MenACWY control vaccine. Trial participants were enrolled by age into 18-55, 56-69 and 70-plus year subgroups, with roughly 150, 30 and 60 TCR-sequenced participants respectively.

Reading the label with the study, this specimen's time point is: about 28 days (+/-7) after the second vaccine dose. AZD1222 recipients whose second dose came at about 4 weeks and those whose second dose came at about 12 weeks were combined into one group, since spike-specific TCR depth and breadth did not differ between the two schedules. Samples from vaccinated people were obtained from the UK trials COV001 and COV002, which included a single-blind randomized controlled phase 2/3 trial of AZD1222 (ChAdOx1 nCoV-19) in healthy adults. Trial participant PBMC samples were collected at day 0 and day 28 after the second dose for TCRbeta chain sequencing. From the cysteine through the phenylalanine, the CDR3 covers 11 amino acids. Only CDR3 DNA is held: 33 bases, read in frame from base 1. The trim is 4 bases for V and 6 bases for J, with a gap of 7 bases between the germline ends. The CDR3 regions of human TCRbeta chains were analyzed by immunosequencing. For the original study's pipeline: TCRs in the repertoires were matched against a reference library of SARS-CoV-2-specific TCRs that had been generated with the MIRA antigen-specificity platform. Breadth was defined as the fraction of unique TCRs that were SARS-CoV-2-associated. Depth was defined as the fraction of total T cells that were SARS-CoV-2-associated. Each spike-specific TCR was assigned to its reactive spike region and to a CD4 or CD8 class using the MIRA data. Log10-transformed breadth and depth values were compared by one-way ANOVA with Sidak's multiple comparisons tests. Not all clones reach the TCRdb copy of this immuneACCESS table, which keeps in-frame sequences only. Checked studies attribute under half of the gap to unresolved V genes and leave the rest unexplained. The DNA gave D and trimming, while V, J and clone size come from that table. This sample has tens of thousands of clones in its table, and roughly four fifths of those were observed once. 26% of the sample belongs to the ten largest clones.

What the work shows at the level of the full study, not this receptor alone: Only 5 to 7 AZD1222 recipients were SARS-CoV-2 seropositive at baseline, limiting conclusions about previously exposed vaccinees. The vaccine-associated CD4 TCRs covered the entire spike protein, and the dominant responses fell in regions 160-218 and 743-854. Reportedly, almost half of the unique spike-specific TCRs recognized epitopes lying outside the regions that are mutated in the B.1.351 and B.1.1.7 variants. Because no day 14 peak-response samples were available, the repertoires could be characterized only after the peak T cell response. After two AZD1222 doses, spike-specific TCR breadth and depth were significantly higher than at day 0 and than in MenACWY recipients. Participants were mostly white British, with more females than males. The authors suggested clonal diversity may have been underestimated. The 56-69-year group was small, and its depth increase did not reach significance, likely because of low power.

About this clone: This receptor's antigen is unknown. Base qualities were left out, and no much larger clone turns up one base away.

The clonotype originates from an adult who received the AZD1222 COVID-19 vaccine. This sample comprised peripheral blood, obtained 28 days after the second AZD1222 dose. The chain uses TRBV12-3 or TRBV12-4 and TRBJ2-7; no D gene is confidently identified. The DNA is as follows: TGTGCCAGCAGTTCCCTCCGCGAGCAGTACTTC. This is translated as CASSSLREQYF.